The 18 T cell receptor beta chains below all came from one sample that was sequenced in a study of yellow fever vaccine responses in identical twins. TCRdb passed the RT-PCR reads through MiXCR, listing each CDR3 protein once. The sample has roughly 2,000 distinct CDR3 sequences, around four fifths seen once. The specimen was T cells from blood (PBMCs), unsorted or a sorted subset (not recorded which), collected before or after yellow fever vaccination (not recorded which). These receptors all come from a woman younger than 35 who received the yellow fever vaccine.

This rearrangement joins TRBV7-9 to TRBJ1-2; D ambiguous. Germline lookup yields CDR1 SEHNR and CDR2 FQNEAQ (reference sequence). The CDR3 loop spans 11 amino acids. Trimming took off 7 bases at V and 2 bases at J, with 5 bases between the two ends. CDR3 bases: TGTGCCAGCAAGGACAACTATGGCTACACCTTC. Translation gives CASKDNYGYTF.

The genes are TRBV6-1 and TRBJ2-7; a possible D gene is TRBD2 (5 bases). Germline loops: CDR1 MNHNS, CDR2 SASEGT. This CDR3 is 14 amino acids long. Trimming pared 4 bases from V and 0 bases from J, leaving 10 bases between. CDR3: CASSAAGPSYEQYF. The CDR3 DNA reads TGTGCCAGCAGTGCTGCGGGCCCCTCCTACGAGCAGTACTTC.

This clonotype was counted once. The genes are TRBV28 and TRBJ2-1; 8 positions match TRBD2. The CDR3 is 16 amino acids. Trimming cost V 3 bases and J 1 base; bases outside gene matches: 5. Germline loops: CDR1 MDHEN, CDR2 SYDVKM. Here the CDR3 DNA reads TGTGCCAGCAGTTTCGTCCTAGCGGGTTCCTACAATGAGCAGTTCTTC. Translation: CASSFVLAGSYNEQFF.

This clonotype was seen a handful of times. This rearrangement joins TRBV10-1 to TRBJ2-5; 7 positions match TRBD2. Germline V lookup: CDR1 WNHNN, CDR2 SYGVQD (reference sequence). The CDR3 is 15 amino acids. With 2 bases clipped from V and 2 bases from J, the junction kept 5 bases outside the gene matches. The CDR3 DNA reads TGCGCCAGCAGTGAGGGGGTTAGCGGGCAAGAGACCCAGTACTTC. Protein product: CASSEGVSGQETQYF.

This clonotype appeared a single time. The chain employs TRBV29-1 and TRBJ2-1, with TRBD2 as a possible D gene (5 bases). Looked up from germline, CDR1 is SQVTM and CDR2 is ANQGSEA. The CDR3 sequence is 14 residues long. V was clipped by 1 base and J by 4 bases, with 11 bases between them. CDR3 bases: TGCAGCGTTGAAGGCGGGTTTTTATACAATGAGCAGTTCTTC. This gives the protein CSVEGGFLYNEQFF.

The genes are TRBV11-3 and TRBJ2-1, with 13 bases identical to TRBD2. This CDR3 region has 15 residues. Germline CDR1 and CDR2: SGHNT and YENEEA. V was clipped by 4 bases and J by 7 bases; unmatched bases: 4. In nucleotides, the CDR3 is TGTGCCAGCAGCTCTTGGACTAGCGGGAGTAATGAGCAGTTCTTC. Protein product: CASSSWTSGSNEQFF. Based on the CDR3 plus reference TRBV11-3 and TRBJ2-1, the full variable domain is EAGVVQSPRYKIIEKKQPVAFWCNPISGHNTLYWYLQNLGQGPELLIRYENEEAVDDSQLPKDRFSAERLKGVDSTLKIQPAELGDSAVYLCASSSWTSGSNEQFFGPGTRLTVL.

This sequence joins TRBV28 and TRBJ1-2; TRBD1 might be the D (5 bases). The CDR3 covers 15 residues. V was trimmed by 5 bases and J by 0 bases, leaving 13 bases between them. Germline V gives CDR1 MDHEN, CDR2 SYDVKM. CDR3 DNA: TGTGCCAGCAGTGAGCTCGACAGATCTAACTATGGCTACACCTTC. Protein: CASSELDRSNYGYTF.

This clonotype was picked up a small number of times. The rearrangement joins TRBV6-1 to TRBJ1-1, with D perhaps TRBD1 (6 bases). V was clipped by 3 bases and J by 4 bases, with 12 bases between them. This CDR3 spans 14 amino acids. Germline V CDR1 and CDR2: MNHNS, SASEGT. CDR3 coding DNA: TGTGCCAGCAGTGAGAACAGGGAGGGCACTGAAGCTTTCTTT. Protein sequence: CASSENREGTEAFF.

The CDR3, as DNA: TGTGCCAGCAGCTTAGTGGACCGCACAGATACGCAGTATTTT. It is translated as CASSLVDRTDTQYF. The chain couples TRBV13 to TRBJ2-3; D gene uncertain. CDR1 is PRHDT and CDR2 is FYEKMQ in the germline V gene (reference sequence). The CDR3 runs to 14 residues. Trimming cost V 1 base and J 1 base, with 6 bases left between them.

This chain links TRBV11-1 with TRBJ2-3; D is unclear. The CDR3 totals 15 residues. Germline CDR1 and CDR2: SGHAT and FQDESV (reference sequence). Between the trimmed V and J ends, which lost 5 bases and 4 bases, there was a span of 16 bases. The CDR3 protein is CASSQQAYGADTQYF. The CDR3 bases are TGTGCCAGCAGCCAGCAGGCTTACGGTGCAGATACGCAGTATTTT.

The J gene is TRBJ2-1, the V gene TRBV11-3, with D perhaps TRBD2 (5 bases). The CDR3 extends over 14 amino acids. Germline values: CDR1 SGHNT, CDR2 YENEEA. Deletions cut 1 base from V and 6 bases from J, with 10 bases between. The DNA for the CDR3 is TGTGCCAGCAGCTTAGGGGGAGAGGCCAATGAGCAGTTCTTC. It translates to CASSLGGEANEQFF.

CDR3 region: CASTGPASGNTIYF. The DNA for the CDR3 is TGTGCCAGTACCGGACCGGCCTCTGGAAACACCATATATTTT. The chain recombines TRBV6-2 or TRBV6-3 with TRBJ1-3; D gene ambiguous. This CDR3 is built from 14 residues. V was shortened by 9 bases and J by 0 bases, with 12 bases between the two germline ends. Germline V CDR1 and CDR2: MNHEY, SVGEGT.

This clonotype has a handful of counts. The rearrangement uses TRBV5-5 and TRBJ2-7; 7 nucleotides align to TRBD2. This CDR3 is 14 amino acids long. The trim removed 0 bases at V and 5 bases at J, leaving 5 bases unmatched. Germline CDR1 reads SGHKS; CDR2 reads YYEKEE (reference sequence). The CDR3 loop is CASSLGGGNDEQYV. The CDR3 coding sequence is TGTGCCAGCAGCTTGGGGGGGGGGAACGACGAGCAGTACGTC.

This chain uses TRBV11-2 with TRBJ2-1; no clear D gene. Germline CDR1 reads SGHAT; CDR2 reads FQNNGV. The CDR3 spans 13 residues. With 2 bases removed from V and 7 bases from J, the gap between germline ends came to 9 bases. CDR3 protein: CASSLFYGNEQFF. CDR3 sequence (DNA): TGTGCCAGCAGCTTATTCTATGGGAATGAGCAGTTCTTC.

The chain uses TRBV2 and TRBJ2-5; D gene unclear. Per the germline V gene, CDR1 is SNHLY and CDR2 is FYNNEI. Trimming left V 5 bases short and J 1 base short, with 5 bases between. CDR3 length equals 12 residues. The CDR3 region is CASSWVQETQYF. The CDR3 coding sequence is TGTGCCAGCAGTTGGGTCCAAGAGACCCAGTACTTC.

The chain is built from TRBV7-6 and TRBJ1-1, with TRBD1 matching over 8 bases. Germline CDR1 reads SGHVS; CDR2 reads FNYEAQ. The trim removed 5 bases at V and 1 base at J, leaving 6 bases unmatched. The CDR3 extends over 15 amino acids. The CDR3 is CASSESGTGNTEAFF. The CDR3 nucleotides are TGTGCCAGCAGCGAATCTGGGACAGGGAACACTGAAGCTTTCTTT.

The J gene is TRBJ2-2, the V gene TRBV18; D is undetermined. This CDR3 spans 15 amino acids. Trimming left V 1 base short and J 3 bases short, with 9 bases between. Germline loops: CDR1 KGHSH, CDR2 LQKENI. The CDR3 region is CASSPLFRHTGELFF. The DNA for the CDR3 is TGTGCCAGCTCACCACTCTTCAGACACACCGGGGAGCTGTTTTTT.

The chain uses TRBV28 and TRBJ1-2, with 8 bases aligning to TRBD1. The germline gives CDR1 MDHEN, CDR2 SYDVKM. The trim removed 6 bases at V and 2 bases at J, leaving 11 bases unmatched. CDR3 length equals 16 residues. CDR3 residues: CASRKRQGIVNYGYTF. Written as DNA, the CDR3 is TGTGCCAGCAGAAAACGACAGGGGATTGTCAACTATGGCTACACCTTC.